This T cell receptor beta chain comes out of a study of cytomegalovirus exposure and HLA in healthy donors. Whole-study results and caveats: Reportedly, TCR beta sequences accurately predicted HLA-A and HLA-B alleles in most subjects.

On this clone itself: Its cognate antigen is unknown. The CDR3 does not close with the conserved phenylalanine or tryptophan, likely indicating a read error. It is unclear where the CDR3 begins or ends on the DNA, so no DNA is shown, and the CDR3 is as TCRdb lists it.

It was with 60 Vbeta and 13 Jbeta primers that the PCR ran. As processed by the authors: Tens of millions of unique TCR beta chains, 9.5 million to 11 million of them shared, were counted by a later analysis. Profiling relied on immunoSEQ multiplex PCR, and the TCRdb table lists in-frame clones only, not all of them. V and J calls and clone size are those listed in that table; D and trimming were worked out from the DNA. Found here are approximately 150,000 clones, around 82% of them singletons; the top ten hold 2.4%. Nominally healthy donors provided the samples, though records likely missed some immune exposures. Germline loops: CDR1 MNHEY, CDR2 SVGAGI. The CDR3 extends over 14 residues, inclusive of both ends.

The chain combines TRBV6-5 with TRBJ1-4; the table assigns TRBD1, which was not confirmed against the DNA. This TCR was sampled from a woman aged 18-35 years in good health and CMV-seropositive. Sequencing was done on a sample of PBMCs. The CDR3 sequence: CASSYSDSNRDIDV.